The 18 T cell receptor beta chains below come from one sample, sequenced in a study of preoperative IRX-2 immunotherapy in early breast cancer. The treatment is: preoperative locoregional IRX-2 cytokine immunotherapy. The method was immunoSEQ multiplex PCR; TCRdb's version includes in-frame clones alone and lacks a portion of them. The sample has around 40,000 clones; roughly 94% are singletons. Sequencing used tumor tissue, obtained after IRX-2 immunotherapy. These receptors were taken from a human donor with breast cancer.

The CDR3 region has the DNA TGTGCCAGCTCAGGCGCGACCCAGCGGGAGCTGGACACCGGGGAGCTGTTTTTT. This encodes CASSGATQRELDTGELFF. The genes are TRBV18 and TRBJ2-2; 8 bases fit TRBD2. V lost 5 bases and J lost 3; bases outside the gene matches: 14. Per the germline V gene, CDR1 is KGHSH and CDR2 is LQKENI. CDR3 length: 18 amino acids.

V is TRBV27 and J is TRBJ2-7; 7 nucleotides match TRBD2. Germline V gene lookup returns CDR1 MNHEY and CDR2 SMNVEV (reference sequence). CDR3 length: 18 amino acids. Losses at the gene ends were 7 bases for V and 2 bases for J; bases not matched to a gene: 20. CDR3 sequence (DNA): TGTGCCAGCACGAGAGGGGTACGTTTAGCGGGTAGACCCTACGAGCAGTACTTC. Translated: CASTRGVRLAGRPYEQYF.

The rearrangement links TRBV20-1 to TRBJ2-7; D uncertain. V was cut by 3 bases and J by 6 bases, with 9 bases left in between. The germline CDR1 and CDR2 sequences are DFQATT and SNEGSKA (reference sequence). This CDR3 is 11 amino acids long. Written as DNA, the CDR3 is TGCAGTGCTAGGACGTTTCTCGAGCAGTACTTC. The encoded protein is CSARTFLEQYF.

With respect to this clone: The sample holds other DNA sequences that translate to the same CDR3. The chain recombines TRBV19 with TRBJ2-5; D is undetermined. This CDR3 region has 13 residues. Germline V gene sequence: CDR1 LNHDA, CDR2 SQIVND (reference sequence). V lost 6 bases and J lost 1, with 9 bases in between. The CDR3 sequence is CASSGQTQETQYF. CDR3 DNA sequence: TGTGCCAGTAGCGGCCAGACCCAAGAGACCCAGTACTTC.

In DNA, the CDR3 is TGTGCCAGCAGCTTGGTGGGGGGCGGGATAGATACGCAGTATTTT. Its protein is CASSLVGGGIDTQYF. J is TRBJ2-3 and V is TRBV5-6; D possibly matches TRBD1 or TRBD2 (6 bases each). CDR1 is SGHDT and CDR2 is YYEEEE in the germline V gene. The CDR3 is 15 amino acids. Trimming shortened V by 0 bases and J by 5 bases, and 13 bases separated the two germline ends.

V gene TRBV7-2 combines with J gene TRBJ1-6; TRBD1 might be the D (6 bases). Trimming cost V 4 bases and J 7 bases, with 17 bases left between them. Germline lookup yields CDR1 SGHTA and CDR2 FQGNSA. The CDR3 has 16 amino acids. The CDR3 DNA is TGTGCCAGCAGCTGGCAGACAGGAGTGGGCAATTCACCCCTCCACTTT. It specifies CASSWQTGVGNSPLHF.

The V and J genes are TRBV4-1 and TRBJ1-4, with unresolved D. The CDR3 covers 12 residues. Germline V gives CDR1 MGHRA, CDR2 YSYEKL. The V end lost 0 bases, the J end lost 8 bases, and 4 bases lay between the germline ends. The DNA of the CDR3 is TGCGCCAGCAGCCAAGAGAAGGAAAAACTGTTTTTT. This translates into CASSQEKEKLFF.

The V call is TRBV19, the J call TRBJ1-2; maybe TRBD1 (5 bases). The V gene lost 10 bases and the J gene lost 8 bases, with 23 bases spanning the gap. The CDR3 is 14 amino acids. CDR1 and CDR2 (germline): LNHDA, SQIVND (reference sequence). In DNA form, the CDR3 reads TGTGCCACCTACTCGCAGGGTCTTATTCAAGGCTACACCTTC. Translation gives CATYSQGLIQGYTF.

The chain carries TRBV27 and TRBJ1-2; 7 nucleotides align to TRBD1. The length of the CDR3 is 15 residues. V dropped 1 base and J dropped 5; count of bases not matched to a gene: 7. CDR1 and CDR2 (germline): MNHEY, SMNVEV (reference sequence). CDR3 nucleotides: TGTGCCAGCAGTTTATTCCAGGGGGGAAGTTATGGCTACACCTTC. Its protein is CASSLFQGGSYGYTF.

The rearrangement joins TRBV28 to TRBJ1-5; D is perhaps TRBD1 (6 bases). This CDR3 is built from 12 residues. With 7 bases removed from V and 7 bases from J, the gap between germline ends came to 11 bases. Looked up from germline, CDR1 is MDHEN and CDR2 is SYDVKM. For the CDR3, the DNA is TGTGCCAGCAAGGGGGGAGGCCAGCCCCAGCATTTT. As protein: CASKGGGQPQHF.

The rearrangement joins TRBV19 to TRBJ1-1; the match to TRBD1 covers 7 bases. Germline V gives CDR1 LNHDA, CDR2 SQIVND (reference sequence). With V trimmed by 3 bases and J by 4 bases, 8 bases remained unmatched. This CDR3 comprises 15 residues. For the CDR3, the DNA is TGTGCCAGTAGTATGCAACAGGGGCGGGGCACTGAAGCTTTCTTT. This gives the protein CASSMQQGRGTEAFF.

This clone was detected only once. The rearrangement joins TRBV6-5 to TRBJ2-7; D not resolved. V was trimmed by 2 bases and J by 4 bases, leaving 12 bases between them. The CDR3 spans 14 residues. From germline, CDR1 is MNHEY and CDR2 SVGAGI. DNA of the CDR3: TGTGCCAGCAGTTACGTTGACAAAATATACGAGCAGTACTTC. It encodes CASSYVDKIYEQYF.

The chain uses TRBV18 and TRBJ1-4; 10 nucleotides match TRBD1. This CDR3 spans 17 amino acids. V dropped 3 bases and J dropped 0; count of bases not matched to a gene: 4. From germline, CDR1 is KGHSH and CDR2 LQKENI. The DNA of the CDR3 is TGTGCCAGCTCACCTAGGACAGGGGGTGCAACTAATGAAAAACTGTTTTTT. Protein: CASSPRTGGATNEKLFF.

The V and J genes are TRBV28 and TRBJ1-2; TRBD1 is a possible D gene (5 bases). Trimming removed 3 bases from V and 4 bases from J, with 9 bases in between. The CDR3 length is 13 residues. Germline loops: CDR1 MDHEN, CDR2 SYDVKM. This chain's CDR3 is CASSFGGIYGYTF. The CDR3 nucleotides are TGTGCCAGCAGTTTTGGGGGGATCTATGGCTACACCTTC.

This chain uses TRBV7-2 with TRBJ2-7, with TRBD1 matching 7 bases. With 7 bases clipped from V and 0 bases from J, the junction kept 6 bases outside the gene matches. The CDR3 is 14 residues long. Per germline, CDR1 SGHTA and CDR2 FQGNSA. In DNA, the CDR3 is TGTGCCAGCACTAGTCAGGGGGTCTCCTACGAGCAGTACTTC. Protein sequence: CASTSQGVSYEQYF.

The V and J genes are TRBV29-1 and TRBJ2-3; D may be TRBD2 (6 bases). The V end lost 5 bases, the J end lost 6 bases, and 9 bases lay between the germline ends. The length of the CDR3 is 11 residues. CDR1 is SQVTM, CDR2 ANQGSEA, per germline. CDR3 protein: CSVTSWDTQYF. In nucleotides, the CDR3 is TGCAGCGTTACTAGCTGGGATACGCAGTATTTT.

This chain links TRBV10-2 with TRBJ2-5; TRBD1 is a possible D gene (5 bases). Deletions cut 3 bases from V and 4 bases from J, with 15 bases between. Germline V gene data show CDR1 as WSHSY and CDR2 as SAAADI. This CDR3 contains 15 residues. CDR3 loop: CASSELSGLAETQYF. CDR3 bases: TGCGCCAGCAGTGAACTGTCAGGGTTAGCAGAGACCCAGTACTTC.

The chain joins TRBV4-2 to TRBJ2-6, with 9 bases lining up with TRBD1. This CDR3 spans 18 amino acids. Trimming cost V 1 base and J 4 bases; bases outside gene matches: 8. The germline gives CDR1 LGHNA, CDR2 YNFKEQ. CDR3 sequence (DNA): TGTGCCAGCAGCCAAGGGCGGGACAGGGCTCTCGGGGCCAACGTCCTGACTTTC. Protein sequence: CASSQGRDRALGANVLTF.